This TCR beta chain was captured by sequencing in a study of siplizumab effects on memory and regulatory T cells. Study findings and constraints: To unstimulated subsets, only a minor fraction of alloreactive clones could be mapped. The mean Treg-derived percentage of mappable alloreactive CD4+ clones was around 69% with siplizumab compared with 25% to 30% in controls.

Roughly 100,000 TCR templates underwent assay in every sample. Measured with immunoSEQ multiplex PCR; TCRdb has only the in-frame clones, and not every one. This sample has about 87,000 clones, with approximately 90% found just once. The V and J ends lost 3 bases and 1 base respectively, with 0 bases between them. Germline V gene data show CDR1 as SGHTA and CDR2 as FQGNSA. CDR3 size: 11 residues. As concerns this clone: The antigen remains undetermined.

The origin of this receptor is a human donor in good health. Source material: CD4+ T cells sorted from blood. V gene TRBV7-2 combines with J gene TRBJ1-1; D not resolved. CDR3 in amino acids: CASSLNTEAFF. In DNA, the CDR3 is TGTGCCAGCAGCTTGAACACTGAAGCTTTCTTT.